What follows is one T cell receptor beta chain and its context. The antigen is not known. The donors were healthy bone marrow donors. The V gene's germline CDR1 is KGHSH and CDR2 LQKENI. This CDR3 is 16 amino acids long. V was pared by 3 bases and J by 1 base, with 13 bases between. The data were obtained in a study of cytomegalovirus exposure and HLA in healthy donors. Overall study findings and caveats: Researchers reported from a later analysis that most CMV-associated TCR beta chains appeared HLA-restricted. Among donors in an Asian-associated ancestry cluster, a later analysis reportedly found fewer N-insertions than the approximately 670-donor mean. When a later analysis compared HLA-associated TCR beta chains with equally common others, the HLA-associated chains turned out to be more clonally expanded and to have lower generation probabilities.

Primers: 60 Vbeta forward and 13 Jbeta reverse. Assay: immunoSEQ multiplex PCR; the TCRdb copy retains only in-frame clones and omits some. In all, the sample yields approximately 110,000 clones. The clonotype was recovered from a man aged 18 to 30 in good health and CMV-seronegative. Sequenced material: PBMCs. The J gene is TRBJ2-4, the V gene TRBV18; D remains unclear. CDR3 nucleotides: TGTGCCAGCTCACCCCCGACAAGGTCTGCCAAAAACATTCAGTACTTC. Translating gives CASSPPTRSAKNIQYF.